What follows are 30 T cell receptor beta chains derived from one specimen sequenced in a study of CD8+ T cells in alopecia areata. Combined cutaneous lymph node cells underwent sorting by CD4, CD8alpha, NKG2D, NKG2ACE and additional markers. Following extraction, RNA underwent reverse transcription to cDNA, which served as the sequencing template. The data were produced by immunoSEQ multiplex PCR, yet TCRdb's version contains in-frame clones alone and is incomplete. Listed here are 9,800 or so clones without any singletons, the top ten holding under 20%. The sequencing sample was made of CD8+ T cells sorted from a lymph node. The receptor set was obtained from a C3H/HeJ mouse with alopecia areata. The mice in this strain carry MHC haplotype H2-k.

This clone was picked up many times. Gene names are mouse gene names. The CDR3 here is CASSPGQGYTEVFF. CDR3 DNA (partial): TGTGCCAGCAGCCCGGGACAGGGGTACACA. The chain joins TRBV5 to TRBJ1-1, with 10 bases fitting TRBD1. The CDR3 goes on 4 residues after the read ends, and that part is filled in from the germline J gene. This CDR3 comprises 14 residues. The trim removed 4 bases at V and 3 bases at J, leaving 2 bases unmatched. Germline CDR1 reads LGHNA; CDR2 reads YNLKQL (reference sequence).

This clone is classed as medium-sized. The gene symbols are mouse symbols. The CDR3 goes on 4 residues after the read ends, and that part is filled in from the germline J gene. The chain joins TRBV1 to TRBJ2-3; tentatively, D is TRBD2 (6 bases). The CDR3 consists of 14 residues. Germline V lookup: CDR1 NSQYPW, CDR2 LRSPGD (reference sequence). V lost 3 bases and J 3 bases, leaving 10 bases between the germline ends. Partial CDR3 DNA: TGCACCTGCAGTGCCTGGGGAGGCGCAGAA. Translation: CTCSAWGGAE. The full CDR3 is CTCSAWGGAETLYF.

This clone has ten or more counts. Genes and germline are mouse. Read sequence stops 4 residues before the CDR3 end, and the germline J gene provides the missing end. This chain links TRBV13-1 with TRBJ2-7; the match to TRBD1 covers 9 bases. The CDR3 contains 15 residues. Germline CDR1 reads NSHNY; CDR2 reads SYGAGN. CDR3 loop: CASSDAAGQGYEQYF. The sequenced part of the CDR3 DNA is TGTGCCAGCAGTGATGCAGCGGGACAGGGTTAT.

There are many counts of this clone. Genes and germline are mouse. From the germline J gene comes the end of the CDR3, since the read stops 4 residues before it. The chain is built from TRBV1 and TRBJ2-5; TRBD2 is a possible D gene (7 bases). The germline V and J ends were trimmed by 2 bases and 0 bases, with 15 bases remaining between them. CDR1 is NSQYPW and CDR2 is LRSPGD in the germline V gene (reference sequence). This CDR3 has 17 residues. Incomplete CDR3 DNA: TGCACCTGCAGTGCACTGGGGGCGAGGAGGAACCAAGAC. Its protein product is CTCSALGARRNQD. The full CDR3 reads CTCSALGARRNQDTQYF. Together with reference TRBV1 and TRBJ2-5, the CDR3 gives the full variable domain: VTLLEQNPRWRLVPRGQAVNLRCILKNSQYPWMSWYQQDLQKQLQWLFTLRSPGDKEVKSLPGADYLATRVTDTELRLQVANMSQGRTLYCTCSALGARRNQDTQYFGPGTRLLVL.

There are many counts of this clone. Any gene name here is a mouse gene name. Read data end 4 residues before the CDR3 end; the end is taken from the germline J gene. This rearrangement joins TRBV13-3 to TRBJ2-7; weak D call: TRBD1 (6 bases). Germline CDR1 and CDR2: NNHDY and SYVADS. Trimming removed 1 base from V and 0 bases from J, with 8 bases in between. The CDR3 is 14 amino acids. CDR3: CASSDQGSSYEQYF. The CDR3 bases that were read are TGTGCCAGCAGTGATCAGGGGAGCTCCTAT.

Worth noting for this clone: Each gene name is a mouse one. Read sequence stops 4 residues before the CDR3 end, and the germline J gene provides the missing end. This chain links TRBV31 with TRBJ2-7; tentative D call: TRBD1 (5 bases). Germline CDR1 is GKSSPN and CDR2 is SITVG. This CDR3 contains 13 residues. The sequenced part of the CDR3 DNA is TGTGCCTGGAGTTTCCAGACAGAATAT. It codes for CAWSFQTEY. The entire CDR3 protein reads CAWSFQTEYEQYF. The full variable domain, in which reference TRBV31 and TRBJ2-7 provide the parts outside the CDR3, is AQTIHQWPVAEIKAVGSPLSLGCTIKGKSSPNLYWYWQATGGTLQQLFYSITVGQVESVVQLNLSASRPKDDQFILSTEKLLLSHSGFYLCAWSFQTEYEQYFGPGTRLTVL.

This clone has ten or more counts. Any gene name here is a mouse gene name. The read stops 4 residues short of the end of the CDR3; the missing end is completed from the germline J gene. The V and J genes are TRBV19 and TRBJ2-5; tentatively, D is TRBD1 (5 bases). There are 15 residues in the CDR3. Between the trimmed V and J ends, which lost 2 bases and 2 bases, there was a span of 12 bases. CDR1 FNHDT and CDR2 SITEND come from the germline V gene (reference sequence). CDR3 bases read: TGTGCCAGCAGTATCTTTGACAGATCCCAAGAC. Its translation: CASSIFDRSQD. The whole CDR3 reads CASSIFDRSQDTQYF.

This clone was counted between two and nine times. Genes and germline are mouse. The read ends 4 residues before the CDR3 terminus; that terminus is restored from the germline J gene. This chain links TRBV13-2 with TRBJ2-1; 11 nucleotides line up with TRBD1. CDR1 and CDR2 (germline): NNHNN, SYGAGS (reference sequence). The CDR3 runs to 16 residues. The J segment lost 3 bases and the V segment lost 7 bases, leaving 9 bases of the junction unmatched. The CDR3 loop reads CASSAGTGGVYAEQFF. The covered CDR3 bases are TGTGCCAGCAGTGCCGGGACAGGGGGGGTCTATGCT.

Notes on this clone: Mouse germline and gene names are used. The read is 4 residues too short to cover the CDR3 end, so that end is filled in from the germline J gene. The V and J genes are TRBV31 and TRBJ2-7; 10 bases agree with TRBD1. The CDR3 contains 13 residues. Germline lookup yields CDR1 GKSSPN and CDR2 SITVG. CDR3 bases read: TGTGCCTGGAGTCTCGGGACAGGGGAT. It encodes CAWSLGTGD. The whole CDR3 reads CAWSLGTGDEQYF. Using reference TRBV31 and TRBJ2-7 for the parts outside the CDR3, the full variable domain is AQTIHQWPVAEIKAVGSPLSLGCTIKGKSSPNLYWYWQATGGTLQQLFYSITVGQVESVVQLNLSASRPKDDQFILSTEKLLLSHSGFYLCAWSLGTGDEQYFGPGTRLTVL.

This clone is labeled as medium-sized (0.01 to 0.1%). The genes and germline here are from mouse. The sequenced CDR3 bases are TGTGCCAGCAGTGATGCCTGGGGGGACGTTGCAGAA. Its translation is CASSDAWGDVAE. The whole CDR3 sequence reads CASSDAWGDVAETLYF. The chain links TRBV13-1 to TRBJ2-3, with 8 positions matching TRBD2. The read halts 4 residues ahead of the CDR3 end, with the missing end drawn from the germline J gene. The CDR3 is 16 residues long. From germline, CDR1 is NSHNY and CDR2 SYGAGN. Trimming removed 0 bases from V and 2 bases from J; junction bases left unmatched: 5.

This clone was observed at least ten times. The gene symbols are mouse symbols. The CDR3 end is not reached by the read, which stops 4 residues before it; the germline J gene fills it in. The V and J genes are TRBV1 and TRBJ2-7; 10 bases are shared with TRBD2. The CDR3 is 15 residues long. CDR1 is NSQYPW and CDR2 is LRSPGD in the germline V gene (reference sequence). V lost 3 bases, J lost 3 bases, and 5 bases stayed unmatched. CDR3 in amino acids: CTCSAPGGALYEQYF. CDR3 DNA, as far as it was read: TGCACCTGCAGTGCTCCTGGGGGGGCGCTCTAT.

Within the sample, this clone is medium-sized. Gene names and germline refer to mouse. CDR3 sequence reads: CTCSADRQGASAETLYF. Partial CDR3 DNA: TGCACCTGCAGTGCAGATCGACAGGGGGCTAGTGCAGAA. The V call is TRBV1, the J call TRBJ2-3, with 10 nucleotides matching TRBD1. Read sequence stops 4 residues before the CDR3 end, and the germline J gene provides the missing end. Germline assignment: CDR1 NSQYPW and CDR2 LRSPGD (reference sequence). V lost 0 bases to trimming and J lost 0 bases; unmatched junction nucleotides: 3. The CDR3 spans 17 residues.

This clone was counted at least ten times. The germline and genes are mouse ones. The read ends 4 residues early relative to the CDR3; the germline J gene fills the gap. The gene calls are TRBV19 and TRBJ1-2; 9 bases line up with TRBD1. In germline, CDR1 is FNHDT, CDR2 SITEND (reference sequence). V lost 2 bases to trimming and J lost 0 bases; unmatched junction nucleotides: 2. This CDR3 region has 15 residues. The CDR3 DNA, read in part, is TGTGCCAGCAGTATGTGGGACAGGGCAAACTCC. This gives the protein CASSMWDRANS. The entire CDR3 is CASSMWDRANSDYTF. The variable domain in full, with the rest retrieved from reference TRBV19 and TRBJ1-2, is GGIITQTPKFLIGQEGQKLTLKCQQNFNHDTMYWYRQDSGKGLRLIYYSITENDLQKGDLSEGYDASREKKSSFSLTVTSAQKNEMAVFLCASSMWDRANSDYTFGSGTRLLVI.

This clone was counted many times. The genes are named according to mouse. Read coverage stops 4 residues before the CDR3 terminus; the germline J gene supplies the remainder. The V call is TRBV13-2, the J call TRBJ2-3, with TRBD2 as a possible D gene (6 bases). Germline values: CDR1 NNHNN, CDR2 SYGAGS (reference sequence). V was shortened by 0 bases and J by 0 bases, with 14 bases between the two germline ends. CDR3 length: 17 residues. The part of the CDR3 DNA that was read is TGTGCCAGCGGTGATGCAGCCGGGACTCCTAGTGCAGAA. The encoded protein is CASGDAAGTPSAE. The full-length CDR3 reads as CASGDAAGTPSAETLYF.

In its sample, this clone was seen a few times. All gene names here are mouse names. The CDR3 end lies 4 residues beyond the end of the read and is filled in from the germline J gene. This rearrangement joins TRBV30 to TRBJ2-2; D may be TRBD1 (6 bases). CDR1 and CDR2 from the germline V gene are SQVVS and ANEGSEA. V was clipped by 1 base and J by 0 bases, with 9 bases between them. The CDR3 contains 15 residues. This CDR3 reads CSSRGQETNTGQLYF. CDR3 DNA (partial): TGTAGTTCTAGAGGACAGGAAACAAACACCGGG. Drawing the rest from reference TRBV30 and TRBJ2-2, the complete variable domain is SVLLYQKPNRDICQSGTSLKIQCVADSQVVSMFWYQQFQEQSLMLMATANEGSEATYESGFTKDKFPISRPNLTFSTLTVNNARPGDSSIYFCSSRGQETNTGQLYFGEGSKLTVL.

This clone was detected many times. The genes and germline here are from mouse. Coverage ceases 4 residues before the CDR3 finishes, and the germline J gene fills in the end. The rearrangement joins TRBV13-2 to TRBJ2-7; 9 bases are a match to TRBD2. The V segment lost 6 bases and the J segment 0 bases; nucleotides outside the gene matches: 7. The CDR3 loop spans 15 amino acids. The germline gives CDR1 NNHNN, CDR2 SYGAGS (reference sequence). The CDR3 loop is CASARLGASSYEQYF. The CDR3 bases that were read are TGTGCCAGCGCTAGACTGGGGGCAAGCTCCTAT.

This clone was seen only a few times. Gene names refer to mouse genes. Read data end 4 residues before the CDR3 end; the end is taken from the germline J gene. The V and J genes are TRBV31 and TRBJ2-1; 11 bases line up with TRBD2. The CDR3 covers 15 residues. CDR1 GKSSPN and CDR2 SITVG come from the germline V gene. The CDR3 here is CAWSLPGLGVPEQFF. The sequenced part of the CDR3 DNA is TGTGCCTGGAGTCTCCCGGGACTGGGGGTCCCT.

This clone was observed at least ten times. Gene names follow the mouse nomenclature. The DNA ends 4 residues before the CDR3 does, and the rest of the CDR3 is filled in from the germline J gene. The V and J genes are TRBV13-3 and TRBJ2-4, with TRBD2 matching 9 bases. The CDR3 is 14 residues long. Germline V gene data show CDR1 as NNHDY and CDR2 as SYVADS. The covered CDR3 bases are TGTGCCAGCAGGAACTGGGGGGCGAAAAAC. Encoded protein: CASRNWGAKN. The entire CDR3 protein reads CASRNWGAKNTLYF.

This clone was seen at least ten times. Each gene name is a mouse one. From the germline J gene comes the end of the CDR3, since the read stops 4 residues before it. The chain recombines TRBV13-1 with TRBJ2-5; tentative D call: TRBD2 (5 bases). Trimming removed 0 bases at V and 2 bases at J, with 7 bases between. The CDR3 loop spans 14 amino acids. From germline, CDR1 is NSHNY and CDR2 SYGAGN. The covered CDR3 bases are TGTGCCAGCAGTGATGCCTGGGCCCAAGAC. Its protein is CASSDAWAQD. The CDR3 reads in full as CASSDAWAQDTQYF.

Judged by abundance, this clone is medium-sized. All gene names here are mouse names. The missing CDR3 end, 4 residues past where the read stops, is filled in from the germline J gene. This chain joins TRBV19 and TRBJ1-2; maybe TRBD1 (5 bases). This CDR3 is built from 14 residues. The V end was cut by 1 base, the J end by 0 bases, with 7 bases between. Germline CDR1 is FNHDT and CDR2 is SITEND (reference sequence). The CDR3 sequence is CASSIRQTNSDYTF. The DNA read from the CDR3 is TGTGCCAGCAGTATAAGACAGACAAACTCC. The variable domain in full, completed from reference TRBV19 and TRBJ1-2, reads GGIITQTPKFLIGQEGQKLTLKCQQNFNHDTMYWYRQDSGKGLRLIYYSITENDLQKGDLSEGYDASREKKSSFSLTVTSAQKNEMAVFLCASSIRQTNSDYTFGSGTRLLVI.

This clone was counted between two and nine times. Genes and germline are mouse. Coverage ceases 4 residues before the CDR3 finishes, and the germline J gene fills in the end. V is TRBV31 and J is TRBJ2-4; 7 bases fit TRBD1. Germline assignment: CDR1 GKSSPN and CDR2 SITVG. The CDR3 contains 13 residues. CDR3 sequence reads: CAWSLQGKNTLYF. CDR3 bases read: TGTGCCTGGAGTCTACAGGGGAAAAAC.

Ten or more counts support this clone. Mouse gene names and germline throughout. The DNA ends 4 residues before the CDR3 does, and the rest of the CDR3 is filled in from the germline J gene. The rearrangement joins TRBV13-1 to TRBJ2-1; TRBD2 matches at 10 bases. J was trimmed by 3 bases and V by 0 bases; bases with no gene match: 6. CDR1 is NSHNY and CDR2 is SYGAGN in the germline V gene. The CDR3 consists of 17 residues. The CDR3 spells CASSDAWGGYIYAEQFF. The sequenced CDR3 bases are TGTGCCAGCAGTGATGCCTGGGGGGGCTATATCTATGCT.

The sample holds many counts of this clone. The germline and genes are mouse ones. The read ends 4 residues before the CDR3 terminus; that terminus is restored from the germline J gene. The V call is TRBV21, the J call TRBJ2-1; 8 bases match TRBD1. TRBV21 is treated as an ORF (open reading frame) with a function not yet certain. With V trimmed by 6 bases and J by 0 bases, 7 bases remained unmatched. The CDR3 is 16 amino acids. The sequenced CDR3 bases are TGTGCTAGCAGCCCGGGACAGGAAGATAACTATGCT. Protein sequence: CASSPGQEDNYA. The CDR3, in full, reads CASSPGQEDNYAEQFF.

There are many counts of this clone. Gene and germline names: mouse. Sequencing ends 4 residues short of the CDR3 end; the germline J gene provides the rest. The J gene is TRBJ2-7, the V gene TRBV19; 11 nucleotides agree with TRBD2. Germline lookup yields CDR1 FNHDT and CDR2 SITEND (reference sequence). The CDR3 has 15 residues. J was trimmed by 0 bases and V by 5 bases; bases with no gene match: 4. The sequenced CDR3 bases are TGTGCCAGCAGGAGGGACTGGGGGAGCTCCTAT. This translates into CASRRDWGSSY. The entire CDR3 sequence reads CASRRDWGSSYEQYF. The entire variable domain, with the rest obtained from reference TRBV19 and TRBJ2-7, is as follows: GGIITQTPKFLIGQEGQKLTLKCQQNFNHDTMYWYRQDSGKGLRLIYYSITENDLQKGDLSEGYDASREKKSSFSLTVTSAQKNEMAVFLCASRRDWGSSYEQYFGPGTRLTVL.

In its sample, this clone was seen many times. The gene names given are mouse names. Read coverage stops 4 residues before the CDR3 terminus; the germline J gene supplies the remainder. The chain is built from TRBV5 and TRBJ2-7; 9 bases match TRBD2. The CDR3 is made up of 15 amino acids. Germline V CDR1 and CDR2: LGHNA, YNLKQL (reference sequence). The J segment lost 3 bases and the V segment lost 3 bases, leaving 6 bases of the junction unmatched. The CDR3 region is CASSQVTGGFYEQYF. Incomplete CDR3 DNA: TGTGCCAGCAGCCAGGTGACTGGGGGATTCTAT.

This clone is medium-sized within its sample. Gene names follow the mouse nomenclature. The sequence runs out 4 residues before the end of the CDR3; the remainder is reconstructed from the germline J gene. This chain links TRBV14 with TRBJ1-1, with a possible D match to TRBD1 (5 bases). This CDR3 has 13 amino acids. Germline V gives CDR1 SGHDT, CDR2 FRDEAV. Trimming shortened V by 5 bases and J by 3 bases, and 11 bases separated the two germline ends. CDR3 DNA (partial): TGTGCCAGCAGCCCAGGGAGGCACACA. This codes for CASSPGRHT. The full CDR3 protein reads CASSPGRHTEVFF.

This clone was counted only a few times. Genes and germline come from the mouse. The read terminates 4 residues before the CDR3 end, so the remaining end is supplied by the germline J gene. The rearrangement joins TRBV19 to TRBJ2-3, with D possibly called TRBD1 or TRBD2 (5 bases each). Germline CDR1 FNHDT, CDR2 SITEND (reference sequence). V lost 0 bases, J lost 2 bases, and 7 bases lay in between. This CDR3 comprises 14 residues. The CDR3 sequence is CASSIGGLAETLYF. CDR3 DNA, as far as it was read: TGTGCCAGCAGTATAGGGGGCCTTGCAGAA.

Worth noting for this clone: The genes are named according to mouse. Coverage ceases 4 residues before the CDR3 finishes, and the germline J gene fills in the end. The V and J genes are TRBV14 and TRBJ2-4; the D gene is possibly TRBD1 (6 bases). Germline CDR1 is SGHDT and CDR2 is FRDEAV. This CDR3 is built from 14 residues. Trimming removed 3 bases at V and 2 bases at J, with 10 bases between. CDR3 bases read: TGTGCCAGCAGTTCACAGGGCGATCAAAAC. This sequence encodes CASSSQGDQN. The entire CDR3 is CASSSQGDQNTLYF.

This clone was observed many times. Genes and germline come from the mouse. The CDR3 extends 4 residues past the end of the read, so its final part is completed from the germline J gene. The chain combines TRBV13-3 with TRBJ2-7, with TRBD2 matching over 13 bases. The CDR3 spans 16 residues. Looked up from germline, CDR1 is NNHDY and CDR2 is SYVADS. With V trimmed by 4 bases and J by 3 bases, 7 bases remained unmatched. The sequenced part of the CDR3 DNA is TGTGCCAGCAGTAAACCGGGACTGGGGGGGTTCTAT. Translation gives CASSKPGLGGFY. The whole CDR3 sequence reads CASSKPGLGGFYEQYF.

There are many counts of this clone. Gene names refer to mouse genes. The DNA ends 4 residues before the CDR3 does, and the rest of the CDR3 is filled in from the germline J gene. This chain uses TRBV29 with TRBJ1-1; D not certain. CDR3 length: 12 amino acids. The germline V gene encodes CDR1 MSHET and CDR2 SYDVDS. The CDR3 bases that were read are TGTGCTAGCAGTTTTCGCAGACAA. It translates to CASSFRRQ. The complete CDR3 reads CASSFRRQEVFF. The variable domain in full, completed from reference TRBV29 and TRBJ1-1, reads DMKVTQMPRYLIKRMGENVLLECGQDMSHETMYWYRQDPGLGLQLIYISYDVDSNSEGDIPKGYRVSRKKREHFSLILDSAKTNQTSVYFCASSFRRQEVFFGKGTRLTVV.